This T cell receptor (beta chain) was obtained from a study of technical replicates of blood from a handful of donors. The CDR3 runs to 16 residues. The V and J ends lost 0 bases and 2 bases, in that order; junction bases with no gene match: 4. Germline loops: CDR1 SGHRS, CDR2 YFSETQ. The repertoire was sequenced with immunoSEQ multiplex PCR; TCRdb's copy has only in-frame clones and lacks some. This sample has tens of thousands of clones; 85% to 95% occur once, and the top ten carry around 0.26%. The source material was T cells isolated from PBMCs. The clonotype comes from a human donor in good health. The chain uses TRBV5-1 and TRBJ2-2; 7 bases are a match to TRBD2. CDR3 region: CASSLEAGLNTGELFF. The CDR3 coding sequence is TGCGCCAGCAGCTTGGAAGCGGGACTTAACACCGGGGAGCTGTTTTTT.